The 26 T cell receptor beta chains given below trace back to one sample, sequenced in a study of shared clonotypes between healthy human individuals (TCRdb year 2020). The library was prepared using the immunoSEQ multiplex PCR assay. Here the immuneACCESS table is served through TCRdb, limited to in-frame sequences with V and J called. Missing clones are a known gap in these copies; in checked studies unresolved V genes cover under half, and the rest lacks a known reason. The sample table lists under 1,100,000 clones, under 80% of them with a count of one. 1.4% of the sample rests with the top ten. The specimen sequenced was memory CD4+ T cells sorted from blood. Per the publication, the cell subset or site label means: CD45RA-negative fraction. These TCRs come from a man aged 18 to 35 in good health.

DNA for the CDR3: TGTGCCAGCAGCTTGCAAGGCCCCCAGGGTGAGCAGTTCTTC. It specifies CASSLQGPQGEQFF. This chain connects TRBV5-4 to TRBJ2-1, with D possibly being TRBD1 (5 bases). This CDR3 has 14 amino acids. V was trimmed by 1 base and J by 9 bases, leaving 14 bases between them. From germline, CDR1 is SGHNT and CDR2 YYREEE (reference sequence). Based on the CDR3 plus reference TRBV5-4 and TRBJ2-1, the full variable domain is ETGVTQSPTHLIKTRGQQVTLRCSSQSGHNTVSWYQQALGQGPQFIFQYYREEENGRGNFPPRFSGLQFPNYSSELNVNALELDDSALYLCASSLQGPQGEQFFGPGTRLTVL.

Only one count was recorded for this clone. The rearrangement uses TRBV10-2 and TRBJ2-2; TRBD2 might be the D (5 bases). This CDR3 is built from 13 residues. Trimming cost V 7 bases and J 7 bases, with 13 bases left between them. The germline V gene encodes CDR1 WSHSY and CDR2 SAAADI. The CDR3 sequence is CASTAPAGGELFF. The CDR3 region has the DNA TGCGCCAGCACCGCACCCGCGGGCGGGGAGCTGTTTTTT.

This clone was seen more than once but under ten times. The chain is built from TRBV29-1 and TRBJ2-3; tentative D call: TRBD2 (6 bases). The CDR3 has 15 residues. CDR1 is SQVTM and CDR2 is ANQGSEA in the germline V gene. V shed 6 bases and J shed 1 base, with 17 bases lying between them. In DNA form, the CDR3 reads TGCAGCGTCCCGGGACTGAGTTACGGCACAGATACGCAGTATTTT. This encodes CSVPGLSYGTDTQYF.

V gene TRBV5-4 combines with J gene TRBJ1-2; maybe TRBD1 (6 bases). Trimming removed 5 bases at V and 1 base at J, with 6 bases between. CDR1 and CDR2 (germline): SGHNT, YYREEE (reference sequence). The CDR3 consists of 12 residues. The CDR3 DNA is TGTGCCAGCAGGGACAGTAACTATGGCTACACCTTC. Its translation: CASRDSNYGYTF.

Many counts were recorded for this clone. The sample holds other DNA sequences that translate to the same CDR3. The chain is built from TRBV7-9 and TRBJ1-6; D call uncertain. The CDR3 extends over 12 amino acids. Germline V gene lookup returns CDR1 SEHNR and CDR2 FQNEAQ (reference sequence). The V gene lost 1 base and the J gene lost 7 bases, with 2 bases spanning the gap. CDR3 nucleotides: TGTGCCAGCAGCTTAGGGAATTCACCCCTCCACTTT. It codes for CASSLGNSPLHF.

This chain joins TRBV7-9 and TRBJ2-2, with 9 bases fitting TRBD2. The CDR3 sequence is 15 residues long. Looked up from germline, CDR1 is SEHNR and CDR2 is FQNEAQ (reference sequence). J lost 3 bases, V lost 5 bases, and 4 bases had no gene match. In DNA, the CDR3 is TGTGCCAGCAGCCCTCGGACTAGCGACACCGGGGAGCTGTTTTTT. Translated, it gives CASSPRTSDTGELFF.

V gene TRBV7-3 combines with J gene TRBJ2-7; D is perhaps TRBD2 (7 bases). With 5 bases removed from V and 4 bases from J, the gap between germline ends came to 18 bases. The germline CDR1 and CDR2 sequences are SGHTA and FQGTGA. This CDR3 region has 15 residues. CDR3 coding DNA: TGTGCCAGCAGCCCTGGGGCGGGGGCCTCATACGAGCAGTACTTC. Translated, it gives CASSPGAGASYEQYF. Full variable domain (outside the CDR3, taken from reference TRBV7-3 and TRBJ2-7): GAGVSQTPSNKVTEKGKYVELRCDPISGHTALYWYRQSLGQGPEFLIYFQGTGAADDSGLPNDRFFAVRPEGSVSTLKIQRTERGDSAVYLCASSPGAGASYEQYFGPGTRLTVT.

The chain combines TRBV14 with TRBJ1-5; D is unresolved. V was pared by 3 bases and J by 3 bases, with 6 bases between. In germline, CDR1 is SGHDN, CDR2 FVKESK. The CDR3 is 13 amino acids. The DNA for the CDR3 is TGTGCCAGCAGCCAGGCCTACAATCAGCCCCAGCATTTT. It encodes CASSQAYNQPQHF.

The chain employs TRBV6-1 and TRBJ2-3; 9 positions match TRBD1. The germline V gene encodes CDR1 MNHNS and CDR2 SASEGT. V trimming: 11 bases; J trimming: 4 bases; junction bases outside the gene matches: 13. The CDR3 totals 15 residues. This chain's CDR3 is CASTRDRGLSDTQYF. The CDR3, as DNA: TGTGCCTCGACCCGAGACAGGGGGTTATCAGATACGCAGTATTTT.

CDR3 sequence reads: CASSLASSYNEQFF. CDR3 in DNA: TGTGCCAGCAGCTTAGCTAGCTCCTACAATGAGCAGTTCTTC. The rearrangement links TRBV7-3 to TRBJ2-1; no firm D call. The CDR3 spans 14 residues. The germline V gene encodes CDR1 SGHTA and CDR2 FQGTGA. V was trimmed by 2 bases and J by 0 bases, leaving 5 bases between them.

The V call is TRBV7-9, the J call TRBJ1-5; D is undetermined. CDR1 is SEHNR and CDR2 is FQNEAQ in the germline V gene (reference sequence). CDR3 length: 13 amino acids. Trimming stripped 2 bases from V and 7 bases from J, with 9 bases between. Written as DNA, the CDR3 is TGTGCCAGCAGCTTAAATGGCTACCAGCCCCAGCATTTT. Encoded protein: CASSLNGYQPQHF.

The chain's CDR3 is CASSYSIGQNTEAFF. The CDR3 DNA is TGTGCCAGCAGTTACTCGATAGGCCAGAACACTGAAGCTTTCTTT. This chain links TRBV6-6 with TRBJ1-1; no definite D call. The CDR3 is 15 amino acids. Trimming shortened V by 0 bases and J by 1 base, and 9 bases separated the two germline ends. Per germline, CDR1 MNHNY and CDR2 SVGAGI (reference sequence).

This chain uses TRBV5-4 with TRBJ1-4; 11 bases map to TRBD1. This CDR3 contains 14 residues. Germline loops: CDR1 SGHNT, CDR2 YYREEE (reference sequence). V shed 5 bases and J 8 bases; nucleotides not matched to a gene: 5. This CDR3 reads CASRPWTGGEKLFF. CDR3 in DNA: TGTGCCAGCAGGCCCTGGACAGGGGGCGAAAAACTGTTTTTT.

Comment on this clone: The junction shows a germline mismatch at one end, possibly a read error. CDR3 bases: TGCGCCAGCAGCCAAGTACAGGGGGCGGAGGTGTCACCCCTCCACTTT. Its translation is CASSQVQGAEVSPLHF. The rearrangement links TRBV5-5 to TRBJ1-6; 9 bases line up with TRBD1. The CDR3 contains 16 residues. CDR1 and CDR2 (germline): SGHKS, YYEKEE (reference sequence).

Only one count was recorded for this clone. The chain uses TRBV28 and TRBJ2-7; possibly TRBD2 for D (6 bases). CDR3 length: 13 amino acids. Trimming took off 10 bases at V and 0 bases at J, with 13 bases between the two ends. The germline CDR1 and CDR2 sequences are MDHEN and SYDVKM. CDR3 region: CATLAGSSYEQYF. In DNA form, the CDR3 reads TGTGCCACCTTGGCGGGAAGCTCCTACGAGCAGTACTTC.

The chain uses TRBV4-3 and TRBJ2-3; 10 nucleotides align to TRBD2. The germline gives CDR1 LGHNA, CDR2 YSLEER. The V and J ends lost 1 base and 2 bases, in that order; junction bases with no gene match: 6. The length of the CDR3 is 17 residues. CDR3 protein: CASSQGLAGGYTDTQYF. The CDR3 DNA reads TGCGCCAGCAGCCAAGGATTAGCGGGAGGATACACAGATACGCAGTATTTT.

The chain joins TRBV29-1 to TRBJ1-1; TRBD1 aligns across 7 bases. This CDR3 region has 13 residues. V shed 3 bases, J shed 10 bases, and the junction held 11 bases outside the gene matches. Germline lookup yields CDR1 SQVTM and CDR2 ANQGSEA. CDR3 nucleotide sequence: TGCAGCGTTGACTCCCCCCGACAGGGCGTAGCTTTCTTT. Translating it yields CSVDSPRQGVAFF.

This rearrangement joins TRBV9 to TRBJ1-1; no definite D call. Germline V lookup: CDR1 SGDLS, CDR2 YYNGEE. The V and J ends lost 3 bases and 2 bases respectively, with 14 bases between them. CDR3 length: 15 residues. In DNA form, the CDR3 reads TGTGCCAGCAGCGAATCCCAGGACCCAAACACTGAAGCTTTCTTT. This encodes CASSESQDPNTEAFF.

V and J are TRBV7-9 and TRBJ2-2; no firm D call. The CDR3 sequence is 15 residues long. Trimming shortened V by 1 base and J by 2 bases, and 8 bases separated the two germline ends. Per germline, CDR1 SEHNR and CDR2 FQNEAQ (reference sequence). The chain's CDR3 is CASSLGRTNTGELFF. The CDR3, as DNA: TGTGCCAGCAGCTTAGGACGAACAAACACCGGGGAGCTGTTTTTT.

The chain recombines TRBV5-1 with TRBJ2-1, with 7 positions matching TRBD1. V was pared by 2 bases and J by 3 bases, with 8 bases of the junction left unmatched. CDR3 length equals 16 residues. Germline V gives CDR1 SGHRS, CDR2 YFSETQ. CDR3 sequence (DNA): TGCGCCAGCAGCTTTTTGGCCGGGACAGACTACAATGAGCAGTTCTTC. Translation: CASSFLAGTDYNEQFF.

The V call is TRBV7-3, the J call TRBJ2-7; D is undetermined. The CDR3 runs 15 residues. Germline CDR1 is SGHTA and CDR2 is FQGTGA. The V end was cut by 5 bases, the J end by 1 base, with 15 bases between. CDR3 DNA: TGTGCCAGCAGCGCCGCCGCAGGCCCTTCCTACGAGCAGTACTTC. Translating it yields CASSAAAGPSYEQYF.

The rearrangement joins TRBV30 to TRBJ2-4, with a possible D match to TRBD1 (5 bases). The CDR3 runs to 14 residues. Trimming removed 3 bases from V and 0 bases from J, with 9 bases in between. From germline, CDR1 is GTSNPN and CDR2 SVGIG (reference sequence). As DNA, the CDR3 is TGTGCCTGGAGCCAGGGCTTAGCCAAAAACATTCAGTACTTC. Protein: CAWSQGLAKNIQYF.

In this sample, this clone turned up a few times. The chain couples TRBV7-8 to TRBJ2-4; D is unclear. From germline, CDR1 is SGHVS and CDR2 FQNEAQ. Trimming removed 1 base at V and 3 bases at J, with 7 bases between. This CDR3 is built from 14 residues. CDR3 loop: CASSLGGSKNIQYF. The CDR3 nucleotides read TGTGCCAGCAGCTTAGGGGGTAGCAAAAACATTCAGTACTTC.

The rearrangement joins TRBV7-6 to TRBJ2-7, with D perhaps TRBD2 (7 bases). The CDR3 runs to 18 residues. CDR1 SGHVS and CDR2 FNYEAQ come from the germline V gene. V lost 3 bases and J 2 bases, leaving 23 bases between the germline ends. The CDR3 nucleotides read TGTGCCAGCAGCTTGTGCCTCTTGGGGGCCGGGAGGCCCTACGAGCAGTACTTC. Amino acid sequence: CASSLCLLGAGRPYEQYF.

V and J are TRBV11-2 and TRBJ1-6, with a weak D call TRBD1 (6 bases). The CDR3 consists of 15 residues. CDR1 and CDR2 from the germline V gene are SGHAT and FQNNGV. With 6 bases removed from V and 10 bases from J, the gap between germline ends came to 19 bases. The DNA for the CDR3 is TGTGCCAGCAGGCGCGCGGGCAGGGGAGACTCACCCCTCCACTTT. It translates to CASRRAGRGDSPLHF. The whole variable domain, filled in from reference TRBV11-2 and TRBJ1-6, reads EAGVAQSPRYKIIEKRQSVAFWCNPISGHATLYWYQQILGQGPKLLIQFQNNGVVDDSQLPKDRFSAERLKGVDSTLKIQPAKLEDSAVYLCASRRAGRGDSPLHFGNGTRLTVT.

The chain links TRBV9 to TRBJ2-1, with a possible D match to TRBD1 (6 bases). The CDR3 runs to 15 residues. The germline CDR1 and CDR2 sequences are SGDLS and YYNGEE. Trimming pared 0 bases from V and 4 bases from J, leaving 11 bases between. CDR3 residues: CASSVALDSYNEQFF. The CDR3 region has the DNA TGTGCCAGCAGCGTAGCTTTGGACAGTTACAATGAGCAGTTCTTC.